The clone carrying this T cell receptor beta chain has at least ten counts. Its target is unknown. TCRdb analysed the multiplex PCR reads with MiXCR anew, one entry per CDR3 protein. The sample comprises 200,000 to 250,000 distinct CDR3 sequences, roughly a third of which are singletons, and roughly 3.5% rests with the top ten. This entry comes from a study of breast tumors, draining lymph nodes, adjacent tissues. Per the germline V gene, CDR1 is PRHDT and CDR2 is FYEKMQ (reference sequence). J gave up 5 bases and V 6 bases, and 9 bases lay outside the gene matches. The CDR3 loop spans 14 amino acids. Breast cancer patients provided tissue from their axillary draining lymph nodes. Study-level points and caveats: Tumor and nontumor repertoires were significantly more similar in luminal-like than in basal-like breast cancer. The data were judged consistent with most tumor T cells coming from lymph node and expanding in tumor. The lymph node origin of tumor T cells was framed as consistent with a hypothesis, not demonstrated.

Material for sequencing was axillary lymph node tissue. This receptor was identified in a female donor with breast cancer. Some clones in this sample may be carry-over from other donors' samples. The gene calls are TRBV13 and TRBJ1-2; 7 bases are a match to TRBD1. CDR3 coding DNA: TGTGCCAGCAGTTACGGGACAGCTACTTATGGCTACACCTTC. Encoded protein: CASSYGTATYGYTF. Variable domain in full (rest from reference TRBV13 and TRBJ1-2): AAGVIQSPRHLIKEKRETATLKCYPIPRHDTVYWYQQGPGQDPQFLISFYEKMQSDKGSIPDRFSAQQFSDYHSELNMSSLELGDSALYFCASSYGTATYGYTFGSGTRLTVV.